The sequence of this TCR beta chain was determined in a study of blood T cell repertoires in COVID-19. Sequencing was performed with immunoSEQ multiplex PCR; in TCRdb, only in-frame clones are kept and a portion is missing. The sample consists of 300,000 to 350,000 clones, about nine tenths of them appearing once. This CDR3 has 17 amino acids. V lost 5 bases, J lost 1 base, and 17 bases lay in between. Germline V gives CDR1 KGHDR, CDR2 SFDVKD. The chain carries TRBV24-1 and TRBJ2-1; possible D gene TRBD2, 5 bases. The sample taken for sequencing was peripheral blood. The sequence was obtained from a young man with active or convalescent COVID-19. CDR3 nucleotide sequence: TGTGCCACCAGTGCCATGGGCCTTCGGGAATCCTACAATGAGCAGTTCTTC. Its protein is CATSAMGLRESYNEQFF.